This T cell receptor beta chain was captured by sequencing in a study of shared clonotypes between healthy human individuals. Germline V gene sequence: CDR1 GTSNPN, CDR2 SVGIG (reference sequence). After removal of 3 bases from V and 6 bases from J, the junction contained 9 bases not matched to a gene. The CDR3 sequence is 14 residues long. Profiled with immunoSEQ multiplex PCR; TCRdb holds only in-frame clones, not every one. The table includes some 2,100,000 clones, roughly 95% detected once. V gene TRBV30 combines with J gene TRBJ1-2; 8 bases are a match to TRBD1. Sequencing was performed on naive CD4+ T cells sorted from blood. Subset: CD45RA+ positively selected. This clonotype was sampled from a man in his late teens or twenties in good health. CDR3 sequence: CAWSILQGGNGYTF. CDR3 bases: TGTGCCTGGAGCATATTACAGGGGGGGAATGGCTACACCTTC.